Given below is one T cell receptor (beta chain) in context. The sample comes from a study of blood T cell repertoires in COVID-19. Study-wide background: Acute and convalescent COVID-19 samples came from the United States, Italy and Spain.

The CDR3 spans 15 residues. Germline CDR1 MDHEN, CDR2 SYDVKM. The germline V and J ends were trimmed by 5 bases and 2 bases, with 15 bases remaining between them. The data were produced by immunoSEQ multiplex PCR, yet TCRdb's version contains in-frame clones alone and is incomplete. The sample consists of 270,000 or so clones, approximately 77% of them appearing once. What was sequenced was peripheral blood. This clonotype originated in a woman in her late teens or twenties with acute or convalescent COVID-19. The chain combines TRBV28 with TRBJ1-2; possible D gene TRBD1, 5 bases. The CDR3 protein is CASSGEGAQNYGYTF. CDR3 nucleotides: TGTGCCAGCAGTGGGGAAGGGGCCCAAAACTATGGCTACACCTTC.